This T cell receptor (beta chain) is from a study of response to subunit inactivated influenza vaccine. MiXCR, applied by TCRdb to the RT-PCR reads, yields one record per CDR3 protein. The sample gives hundreds of thousands of distinct CDR3 sequences, around 8% of which show up once; 10% to 15% is in the top ten. Germline CDR1 reads LNHNV; CDR2 reads YYDKDF (reference sequence). V lost 3 bases and J lost 0; bases outside the gene matches: 3. The CDR3 covers 16 residues. This sequence joins TRBV15 and TRBJ1-4, with 8 bases lining up with TRBD1. The specimen comprised PBMCs from blood, sampled 23 to 25 months after vaccination. The receptor was isolated from a man aged 50 to 75 who received an inactivated influenza vaccine. CDR3 sequence (DNA): TGTGCCACCAGCAGCGAGACAGGGGCAACTAATGAAAAACTGTTTTTT. As protein: CATSSETGATNEKLFF.